The rows below give T cell receptor beta chains drawn from one sample of a study of blood T cell repertoires in COVID-19. Sequenced by immunoSEQ multiplex PCR; TCRdb stores in-frame clones only, minus some. The data contain nearly 300,000 clones, around 84% of them singletons. Sequencing was performed on peripheral blood. Every receptor here comes from a human donor with COVID-19, enrolled during active disease. The donor label of this sample is uncertain. Both conserved end residues are part of each CDR3. D genes are given only for firm matches. A clone size is listed for some rows: how often the clone was seen (once, few, many), or a class if it is expanded.

cdr3_nt	cdr3_aa	clone_size	v_call	j_call	d_call
TGTGCCAGCAGCTTGGGGACTAACCGTTTGGTGGGGGAGACCCAGTACTTC	CASSLGTNRLVGETQYF	-	TRBV7-2	TRBJ2-5	TRBD2
TGTGCCAGCAGTTTGGCCCGGGGGAACACTGAAGCTTTCTTT	CASSLARGNTEAFF	-	TRBV27	TRBJ1-1	-
TGTGCCAGCAGTGCAGGTTACAATGAGCAGTTCTTC	CASSAGYNEQFF	-	TRBV2	TRBJ2-1	-
TGTGCCAGCCGACTAGCGGGAGAAGATACGCAGTATTTT	CASRLAGEDTQYF	-	TRBV7-9	TRBJ2-3	TRBD2
TGTGCCAGCAGTATGGACAGGTCGGAGACCCAGTACTTC	CASSMDRSETQYF	-	TRBV6-5	TRBJ2-5	TRBD1
TGCAGCGTCACGGGAGACCTCACCTACAATGAGCAGTTCTTC	CSVTGDLTYNEQFF	once	TRBV29-1	TRBJ2-1	-
TGTGCCACCAGCACAGGGGGCCGCTCCTACGAGCAGTACTTC	CATSTGGRSYEQYF	-	TRBV15	TRBJ2-7	TRBD1
TGTGCCAGCAGTGAACCTCAGGTTGAAGCTTTCTTT	CASSEPQVEAFF	-	TRBV28	TRBJ1-1	-
TGCAGCGTAGCCTCTGGGGCGTTTTATGGCTACACCTTC	CSVASGAFYGYTF	-	TRBV29-1	TRBJ1-2	-
TGTGCCAGCTCACTCCTTAGCAATGAGCAGTTCTTC	CASSLLSNEQFF	-	TRBV18	TRBJ2-1	-
TGTGCCAGCAGCCATGGACTAGCGGGCTCATACGAGCAGTACTTC	CASSHGLAGSYEQYF	-	TRBV3-1/TRBV3-2	TRBJ2-7	TRBD2
TGTGCCAGCAGTTTATCGCAGGGTAGAGCTTTCTTT	CASSLSQGRAFF	-	TRBV27	TRBJ1-1	-
TGTGCCATCAGTCCTGGGAGGGGCGATGGCTACACCTTC	CAISPGRGDGYTF	-	TRBV10-3	TRBJ1-2	-
TGTGCCAGCAGCAGGACTGGGAGCTCCTACGAGCAGTACTTC	CASSRTGSSYEQYF	-	TRBV3-1/TRBV3-2	TRBJ2-7	-
TGTGCCAGCAGTTTATTTGGGCCGGGGAGTTTGGCCACTGAAGCTTTCTTT	CASSLFGPGSLATEAFF	-	TRBV28	TRBJ1-1	-
TGTGCCAGCAGTCCCCAGCCGACAGGTAGCTCCTACAATGAGCAGTTCTTC	CASSPQPTGSSYNEQFF	-	TRBV27	TRBJ2-1	-
TGCGCCAGCGGGTTAAGTGCGGGGGCAAGGACCGGGGAGCTGTTTTTT	CASGLSAGARTGELFF	-	TRBV5-1	TRBJ2-2	-
TGTGCCAGCTCACCTACTTCTTCCCCGCGGGAGACCCAGTACTTC	CASSPTSSPRETQYF	-	TRBV18	TRBJ2-5	-
TGTGCCAGCAGCCAAGTGGCGGGAGCTGAAGAGCAGTACTTC	CASSQVAGAEEQYF	-	TRBV3-1/TRBV3-2	TRBJ2-7	TRBD2
TGTGCCAGCAGCTTACTGGGCTCTAGCACAGATACGCAGTATTTT	CASSLLGSSTDTQYF	-	TRBV7-9	TRBJ2-3	-
TGTGCCTGGAGTACGGGTCGAAGCTCCTACAATGAGCAGTTCTTC	CAWSTGRSSYNEQFF	-	TRBV30	TRBJ2-1	-
TGTGCCAGCAGCTTAACTAGCGGGGAGACCCAGTACTTC	CASSLTSGETQYF	-	TRBV7-3	TRBJ2-5	TRBD2
TGCGCCAGCAGCACCACAGGGGTTGACACCGGGGAGCTGTTTTTT	CASSTTGVDTGELFF	once	TRBV5-1	TRBJ2-2	TRBD1